This TCR beta chain was captured by sequencing in a study of blood T cell repertoires in COVID-19. Across the study: Spain, Italy and the United States supplied samples that represented acute and convalescent COVID-19.

V shed 3 bases and J 8 bases; nucleotides not matched to a gene: 6. CDR3 size: 14 residues. Germline CDR1 is PRHDT and CDR2 is FYEKMQ (reference sequence). In the study's own analysis: Amplification with reference gene primers provided the estimates of nucleated cell counts. Generated by immunoSEQ multiplex PCR, the TCRdb table keeps only in-frame clones and is missing some. D and trimming come from the DNA, and the V and J calls and clone size come from that table. The table records some 210,000 clones, approximately 82% of them present only once. The chain employs TRBV13 and TRBJ1-3; 8 positions match TRBD1. This sequence originates from a woman aged 40 to 49 with acute or convalescent COVID-19. The sample consisted of peripheral blood. The CDR3 DNA is TGTGCCAGCAGCTTCAGGACAGGGCAAGACACCATATATTTT. Translated, it gives CASSFRTGQDTIYF.